This T cell receptor (beta chain) was identified during a study of control samples from healthy donors and cancer patients. The CDR3 consists of 12 residues. V gave up 3 bases and J gave up 5 bases, with 8 bases separating them. Germline assignment: CDR1 SGHRS and CDR2 YFSETQ. Assay: immunoSEQ multiplex PCR; the TCRdb copy retains only in-frame clones and omits some. The sample shows 120,000 or so clones, around 87% of them seen only once. The chain has TRBV5-1 and TRBJ2-5; D perhaps matches TRBD1 (5 bases). The TCR comes from a man aged 40-49 years in good health. The sample consisted of blood. The CDR3 bases are TGCGCCAGCAGCTGGGGCACGGAGACCCAGTACTTC. Residues: CASSWGTETQYF.